Listed below are T cell receptor beta chains from one sample, sequenced in a study of T cells in Graves' hyperthyroidism and ophthalmopathy. One entry per CDR3 protein results from TCRdb running MiXCR on the multiplex PCR reads. This table has some 690,000 distinct CDR3 sequences, around 16% appearing once. Sequenced material: blood. The receptors stem from a man between 50 and 59 years old with Graves' hyperthyroidism. Each CDR3 is given with its conserved first and last residue. The order of the fields is J gene, V gene, D gene, clone size, CDR3 DNA, CDR3 protein. A D gene is named only where the DNA matches it firmly. Size values are once, few and many counts, or a class for expanded clones, and some rows have none.

>TRBJ2-3|TRBV28|TRBD1|few
TGTGCCAGCAGTTTTATACAGGGGACAGATACGCAGTATTTT
CASSFIQGTDTQYF
>TRBJ1-4|TRBV5-5|NA|NA
TGTGCCAGCAGCTTTGTTGGGTTCCATGAAAAACTGTTTTTT
CASSFVGFHEKLFF
>TRBJ1-5|TRBV7-8|NA|many
TGTGCCAGCACCCCGGATAGCAATCAGCCCCAGCATTTT
CASTPDSNQPQHF
>TRBJ2-5|TRBV20-1|TRBD1|many
TGCAGTGCTAGAGTACAGACAGGGGGAGAGACCCAGTACTTC
CSARVQTGGETQYF
>TRBJ2-1|TRBV2|NA|many
TGTGCCAGCAGTGTTAATGAGCAGTTCTTC
CASSVNEQFF
>TRBJ2-2|TRBV24-1|NA|NA
TGTGCCACCAGTGCGGGAAACACCGGGGAGCTGTTTTTT
CATSAGNTGELFF
>TRBJ1-5|TRBV2|NA|many
TGTGCCAGCCCGAGGGGGGACGGTCATATTGGCAATCAGCCCCAGCATTTT
CASPRGDGHIGNQPQHF
>TRBJ2-2|TRBV6-2/TRBV6-3|NA|NA
TGTGCCAGCAGATTTGGAAACCCTACCGGGGAGCTGTTTTTT
CASRFGNPTGELFF
>TRBJ2-1|TRBV6-5|NA|NA
TGTGCCAGCAGTTACCCTAGCAGCAATGAGCAGTTCTTC
CASSYPSSNEQFF
>TRBJ2-6|TRBV5-1|NA|many
TGCGCCAGCAGCTTGGTGGGCTCCTCTGGGGCCAACGTCCTGACTTTC
CASSLVGSSGANVLTF
>TRBJ2-5|TRBV3-2|NA|NA
TGTGCCAGCAGCCCCCAAGGGGGGGCAGGCAGAGAGACCCAGTACTTC
CASSPQGGAGRETQYF
>TRBJ2-2|TRBV12-3/TRBV12-4|NA|many
TGTGCCAGCAGGTCTCTAGCGTATCAGAACACCGGGGAGCTGTTTTTT
CASRSLAYQNTGELFF
>TRBJ1-6|TRBV9|NA|NA
TGTGCCAGCAACTTGGGGACCGCAAATTCACCCCTCCACTTT
CASNLGTANSPLHF
>TRBJ1-4|TRBV12-3/TRBV12-4|NA|NA
TGTGCCAGCAGTTTAAGCCTCCTTAATGAAAAACTGTTTTTT
CASSLSLLNEKLFF
>TRBJ2-1|TRBV19|TRBD2|many
TGTGCCAGCAGTGGGACTAGCGGGTACAATGAGCAGTTCTTC
CASSGTSGYNEQFF
>TRBJ2-5|TRBV30|NA|NA
TGTGCCTGGAGTCGTTTAGTGGGAGTAGAGACCCAGTACTTC
CAWSRLVGVETQYF
>TRBJ2-5|TRBV12-3/TRBV12-4|NA|NA
TGTGCCAGCAGTCCATATGGGGGTCCTCAAGAGACCCAGTACTTC
CASSPYGGPQETQYF